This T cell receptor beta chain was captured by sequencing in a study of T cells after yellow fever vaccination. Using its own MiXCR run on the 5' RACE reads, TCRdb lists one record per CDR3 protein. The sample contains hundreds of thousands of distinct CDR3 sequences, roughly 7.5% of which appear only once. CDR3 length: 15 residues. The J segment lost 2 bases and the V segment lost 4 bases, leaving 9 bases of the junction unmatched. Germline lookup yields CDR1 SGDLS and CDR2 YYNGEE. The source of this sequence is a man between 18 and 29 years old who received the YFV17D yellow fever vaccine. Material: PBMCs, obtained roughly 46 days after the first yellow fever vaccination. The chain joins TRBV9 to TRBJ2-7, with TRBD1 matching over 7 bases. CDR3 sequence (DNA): TGTGCCAGCAGCCTTCGGGACAGCTTAACCTACGAGCAGTACTTC. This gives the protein CASSLRDSLTYEQYF.